The entry below describes one TCR beta chain. The sample has other DNA sequences that encode this CDR3 too. The J segment lost 3 bases and the V segment lost 0 bases, leaving 6 bases of the junction unmatched. The germline CDR1 and CDR2 sequences are SGHNT and YYREEE (reference sequence). The CDR3 contains 15 residues. The sample is drawn from a study of T cell repertoires in ileal Crohn's disease. Using immunoSEQ multiplex PCR, the repertoire was profiled, and TCRdb retains in-frame clones only, with some absent. In the table there are 9,000 to 13,000 clones, about 70% of which are singletons. The V gene is TRBV5-4, the J gene TRBJ2-7, with 7 positions matching TRBD2. The sequence was obtained from an adult with Crohn's disease. The specimen sequenced was ileal tissue. CDR3 amino acids: CASSLDGGGNYEQYF. The CDR3 nucleotides read TGTGCCAGCAGCTTGGATGGGGGAGGGAACTACGAGCAGTACTTC.